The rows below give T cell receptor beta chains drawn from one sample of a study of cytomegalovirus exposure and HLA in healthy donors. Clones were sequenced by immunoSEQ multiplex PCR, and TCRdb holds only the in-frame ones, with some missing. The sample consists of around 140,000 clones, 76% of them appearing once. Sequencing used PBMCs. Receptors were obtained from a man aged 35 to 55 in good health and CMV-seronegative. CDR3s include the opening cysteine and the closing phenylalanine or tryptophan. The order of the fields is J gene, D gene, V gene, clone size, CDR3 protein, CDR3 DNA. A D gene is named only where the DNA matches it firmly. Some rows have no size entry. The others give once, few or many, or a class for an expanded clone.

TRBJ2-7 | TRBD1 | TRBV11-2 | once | CASSYLRTGSYEQYF | TGTGCCAGCAGCTACTTACGGACAGGGTCCTACGAGCAGTACTTC
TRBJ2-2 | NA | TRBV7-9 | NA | CASSPRPQGGWTGELFF | TGTGCCAGCAGCCCGAGGCCCCAGGGGGGTTGGACCGGGGAGCTGTTTTTT
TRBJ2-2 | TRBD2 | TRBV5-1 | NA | CASSSGLAGGELFF | TGCGCCAGCAGCTCCGGACTAGCGGGAGGGGAGCTGTTTTTT
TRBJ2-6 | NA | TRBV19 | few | CASNHPRSGANVLTF | TGTGCCAGTAACCATCCTCGGTCTGGGGCCAACGTCCTGACTTTC
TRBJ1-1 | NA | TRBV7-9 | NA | CASSVGGLGGNTEAFF | TGTGCCAGCAGCGTGGGGGGTTTAGGAGGGAACACTGAAGCTTTCTTT
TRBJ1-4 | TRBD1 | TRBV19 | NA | CASSRTGDEKLFF | TGTGCCAGTAGCCGGACAGGGGATGAAAAACTGTTTTTT
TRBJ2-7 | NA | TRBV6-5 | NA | CASSYGQGSPYEQYF | TGTGCCAGCAGTTACGGGCAGGGGAGCCCCTACGAGCAGTACTTC
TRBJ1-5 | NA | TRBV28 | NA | CASSLQVYSNQPQHF | TGTGCCAGCAGTTTACAGGTCTATAGCAATCAGCCCCAGCATTTT
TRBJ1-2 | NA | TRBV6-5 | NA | CASRDEQGSHYGYTF | TGTGCCAGCAGGGACGAACAGGGATCTCACTATGGCTACACCTTC
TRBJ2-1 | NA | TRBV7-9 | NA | CASSLTSGLYNEQFF | TGTGCCAGCAGCTTAACGAGCGGGCTTTACAATGAGCAGTTCTTC
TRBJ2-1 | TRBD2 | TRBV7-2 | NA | CASSLGIAGGIEFF | TGTGCCAGCAGCTTAGGGATAGCGGGGGGAATTGAGTTCTTC
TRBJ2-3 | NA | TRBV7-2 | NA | CASSLVVGGDTQYF | TGTGCCAGCAGCTTAGTAGTGGGGGGAGATACGCAGTATTTT
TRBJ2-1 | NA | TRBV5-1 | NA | CASSLVGRPVDEQFF | TGCGCCAGCAGCTTGGTCGGGAGACCGGTCGATGAGCAGTTCTTC
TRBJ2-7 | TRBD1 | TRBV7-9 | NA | CSSSLAPGTGFNEQYF | TGTTCCAGCAGCTTAGCTCCCGGGACAGGGTTCAACGAGCAGTACTTC
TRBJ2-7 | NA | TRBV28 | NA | CASSNSGTRPYEQYF | TGTGCCAGCAGTAACTCCGGGACAAGACCCTACGAGCAGTACTTC
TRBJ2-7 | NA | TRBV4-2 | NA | CASSHTEDSPQYF | TGTGCCAGCAGCCATACCGAGGACTCCCCGCAGTACTTC
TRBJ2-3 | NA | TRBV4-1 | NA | CASSPMASPSFTSTDTQYF | TGCGCCAGCAGCCCCATGGCTAGTCCCTCATTCACTAGCACAGATACGCAGTATTTT
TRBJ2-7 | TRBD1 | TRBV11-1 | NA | CASSLPGGTGGTYEQYF | TGTGCCAGCAGCTTACCGGGGGGTACAGGGGGCACCTACGAGCAGTACTTC
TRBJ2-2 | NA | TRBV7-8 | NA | CASSYRTANTGELFF | TGTGCCAGCAGCTATAGGACTGCGAACACCGGGGAGCTGTTTTTT
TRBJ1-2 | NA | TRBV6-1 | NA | CASTEGVSYGYTF | TGTGCCAGCACCGAGGGGGTAAGCTATGGCTACACCTTC
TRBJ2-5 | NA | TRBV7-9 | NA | CASSLAPDNQETQYF | TGTGCCAGCAGCTTAGCCCCGGACAACCAAGAGACCCAGTACTTC